Included here is one TCR beta chain sequence, with context. Its antigen specificity is not known. Within one base of it there is no much larger clone, and no base qualities were kept. These data belong to a study of T cell changes during pregnancy in multiple sclerosis (dated by TCRdb to the late 2010s). For the study in its entirety: In women with multiple sclerosis, the researchers looked at how the T cell repertoire shifted as pregnancy progressed.

Library preparation used the immunoSEQ multiplex PCR assay. TCRdb obtained this table from immuneACCESS and retained in-frame rearrangements with V and J assigned. These tables miss some clones; where compared with another copy, unresolved V genes account for less than half of the shortfall, and the remainder is unexplained. The sample table contains roughly 26,000 clones; only one count was recorded for roughly 89% of them. The ten most abundant clones make up 15% to 20% of the sample. The input for sequencing was CD8+ T cells from peripheral blood mononuclear cells, taken in the second trimester of pregnancy. The source of this sequence is a female donor with multiple sclerosis, enrolled in a pregnancy study.

The CDR3 is CATSIARGGREKLFF. In nucleotide form, the sequence is TGTGCCACCAGCATAGCAAGGGGGGGACGCGAAAAACTGTTTTTT. The rearrangement combines TRBV15 with TRBJ1-4; the D gene is possibly TRBD1, with 6 bases matching. Reading from cysteine to phenylalanine, the CDR3 counts 15 amino acids. Here the CDR3 DNA is all that survives: 45 bases in frame from base 1. CDR1 LNHNV and CDR2 YYDKDF were looked up in the germline V gene (reference sequence). V gives up 4 bases and J gives up 8 bases, and the segment between their germline ends measures 17 bases.